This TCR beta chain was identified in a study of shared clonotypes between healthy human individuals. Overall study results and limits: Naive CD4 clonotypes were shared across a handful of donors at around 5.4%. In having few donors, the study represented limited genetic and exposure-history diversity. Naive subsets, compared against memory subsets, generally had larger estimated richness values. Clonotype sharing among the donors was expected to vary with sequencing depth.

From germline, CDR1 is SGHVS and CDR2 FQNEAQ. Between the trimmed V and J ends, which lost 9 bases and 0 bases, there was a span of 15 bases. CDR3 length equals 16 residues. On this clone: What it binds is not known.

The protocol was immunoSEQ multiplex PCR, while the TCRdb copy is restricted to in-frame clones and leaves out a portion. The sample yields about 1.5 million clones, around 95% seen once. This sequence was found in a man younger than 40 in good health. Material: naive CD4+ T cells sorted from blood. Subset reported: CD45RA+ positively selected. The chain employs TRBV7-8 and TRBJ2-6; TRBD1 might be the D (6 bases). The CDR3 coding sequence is TGTGCCAGTACTAAACCCAGGGGCTCTGGGGCCAACGTCCTGACTTTC. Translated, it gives CASTKPRGSGANVLTF.